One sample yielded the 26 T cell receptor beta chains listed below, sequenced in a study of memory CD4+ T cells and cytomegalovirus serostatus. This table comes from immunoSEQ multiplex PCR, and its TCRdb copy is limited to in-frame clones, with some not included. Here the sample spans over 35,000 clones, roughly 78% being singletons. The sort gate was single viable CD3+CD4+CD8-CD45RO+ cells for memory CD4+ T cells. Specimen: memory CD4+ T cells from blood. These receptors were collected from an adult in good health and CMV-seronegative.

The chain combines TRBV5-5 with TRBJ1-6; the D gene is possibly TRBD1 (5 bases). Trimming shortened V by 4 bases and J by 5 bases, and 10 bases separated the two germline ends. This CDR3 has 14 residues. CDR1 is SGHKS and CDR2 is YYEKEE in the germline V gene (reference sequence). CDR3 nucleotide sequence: TGTGCCAGCAGCCCAGGGAGAAATAATTCACCCCTCCACTTT. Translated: CASSPGRNNSPLHF.

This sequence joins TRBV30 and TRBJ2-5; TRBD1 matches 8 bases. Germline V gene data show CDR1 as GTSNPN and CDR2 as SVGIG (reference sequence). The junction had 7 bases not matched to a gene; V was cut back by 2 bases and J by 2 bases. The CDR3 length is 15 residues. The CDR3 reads CAWSFTGGAQETQYF. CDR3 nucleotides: TGTGCCTGGAGTTTTACAGGGGGTGCTCAAGAGACCCAGTACTTC. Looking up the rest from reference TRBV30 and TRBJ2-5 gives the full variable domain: SQTIHQWPATLVQPVGSPLSLECTVEGTSNPNLYWYRQAAGRGLQLLFYSVGIGQISSEVPQNLSASRPQDRQFILSSKKLLLSDSGFYLCAWSFTGGAQETQYFGPGTRLLVL.

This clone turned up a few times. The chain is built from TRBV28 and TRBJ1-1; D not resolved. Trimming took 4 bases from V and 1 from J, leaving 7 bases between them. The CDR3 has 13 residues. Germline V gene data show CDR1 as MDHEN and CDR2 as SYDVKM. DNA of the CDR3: TGTGCCAGCAGTTCGTTCCCGAACACTGAAGCTTTCTTT. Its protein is CASSSFPNTEAFF.

The CDR3, as DNA: TGTGCCAGCAGCCATTTTGGAGGGGGGGTTTCAGATACGCAGTATTTT. It codes for CASSHFGGGVSDTQYF. The chain couples TRBV4-2 to TRBJ2-3; tentative D call: TRBD2 (7 bases). Germline V lookup: CDR1 LGHNA, CDR2 YNFKEQ. Trimming took 3 bases from V and 4 from J, leaving 17 bases between them. The CDR3 has 16 amino acids.

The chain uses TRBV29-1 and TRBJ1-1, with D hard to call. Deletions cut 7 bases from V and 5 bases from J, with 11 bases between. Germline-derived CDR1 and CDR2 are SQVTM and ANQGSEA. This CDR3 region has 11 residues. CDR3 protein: CSAQPGTEAFF. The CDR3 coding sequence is TGCAGCGCCCAGCCGGGAACTGAAGCTTTCTTT.

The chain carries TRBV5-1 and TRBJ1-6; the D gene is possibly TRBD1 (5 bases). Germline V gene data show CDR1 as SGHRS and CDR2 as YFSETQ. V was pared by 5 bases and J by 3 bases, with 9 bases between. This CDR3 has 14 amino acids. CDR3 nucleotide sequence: TGCGCCAGCAGGGAGGGGAACTATAATTCACCCCTCCACTTT. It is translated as CASREGNYNSPLHF. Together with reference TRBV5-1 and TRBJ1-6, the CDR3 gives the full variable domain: KAGVTQTPRYLIKTRGQQVTLSCSPISGHRSVSWYQQTPGQGLQFLFEYFSETQRNKGNFPGRFSGRQFSNSRSEMNVSTLELGDSALYLCASREGNYNSPLHFGNGTRLTVT.

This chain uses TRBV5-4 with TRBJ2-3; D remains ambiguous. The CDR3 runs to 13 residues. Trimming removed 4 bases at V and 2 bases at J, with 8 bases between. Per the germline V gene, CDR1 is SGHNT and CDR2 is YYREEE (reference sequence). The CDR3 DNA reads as TGTGCCAGCAGCGACGGCCCCACAGATACGCAGTATTTT. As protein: CASSDGPTDTQYF.

The CDR3 reads CASSPLGRANYGYTF. DNA for the CDR3: TGCGCCAGCAGCCCCCTGGGCAGGGCTAACTATGGCTACACCTTC. The V and J genes are TRBV5-1 and TRBJ1-2, with TRBD1 as a possible D gene (5 bases). Trimming shortened V by 4 bases and J by 0 bases, and 13 bases separated the two germline ends. Germline CDR1 and CDR2: SGHRS and YFSETQ. The CDR3 contains 15 residues.

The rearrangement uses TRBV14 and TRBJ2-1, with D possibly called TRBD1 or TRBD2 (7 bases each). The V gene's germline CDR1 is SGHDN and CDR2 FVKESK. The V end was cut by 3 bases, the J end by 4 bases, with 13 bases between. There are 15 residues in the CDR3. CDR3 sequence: CASSQIRGGYNEQFF. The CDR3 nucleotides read TGTGCCAGCAGCCAGATCAGGGGGGGATACAATGAGCAGTTCTTC.

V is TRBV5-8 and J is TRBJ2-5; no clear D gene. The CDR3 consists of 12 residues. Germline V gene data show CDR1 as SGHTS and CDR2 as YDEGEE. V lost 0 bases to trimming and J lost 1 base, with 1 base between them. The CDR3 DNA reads TGTGCCAGCAGCTTGGTCCAAGAGACCCAGTACTTC. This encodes CASSLVQETQYF.

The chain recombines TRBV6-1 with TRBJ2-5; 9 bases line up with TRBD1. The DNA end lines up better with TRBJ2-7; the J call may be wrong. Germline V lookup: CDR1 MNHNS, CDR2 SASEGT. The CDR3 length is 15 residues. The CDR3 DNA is TGTGCCAGCAGTGACGGCACAGGGGGCTTCTACGAGCAGTACTTC. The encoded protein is CASSDGTGGFYEQYF.

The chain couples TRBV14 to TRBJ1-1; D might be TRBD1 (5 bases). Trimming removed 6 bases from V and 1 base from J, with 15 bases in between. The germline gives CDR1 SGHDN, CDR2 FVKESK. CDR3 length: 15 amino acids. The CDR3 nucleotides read TGTGCCAGCAGTCTACCGGGACTGAGGAACACTGAAGCTTTCTTT. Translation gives CASSLPGLRNTEAFF.

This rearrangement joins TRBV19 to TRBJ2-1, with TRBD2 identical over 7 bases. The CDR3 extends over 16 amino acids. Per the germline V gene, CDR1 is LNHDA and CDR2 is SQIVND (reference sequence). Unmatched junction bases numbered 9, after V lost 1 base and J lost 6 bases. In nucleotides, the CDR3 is TGTGCCAGTAGTATAGTGGGCGGGGGTCTGAGCAATGAGCAGTTCTTC. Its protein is CASSIVGGGLSNEQFF.

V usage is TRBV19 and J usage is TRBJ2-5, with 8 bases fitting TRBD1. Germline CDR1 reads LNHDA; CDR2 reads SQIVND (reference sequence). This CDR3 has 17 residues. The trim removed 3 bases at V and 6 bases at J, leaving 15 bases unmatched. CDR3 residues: CASSMWTGRTGKKTQYF. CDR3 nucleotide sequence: TGTGCCAGTAGTATGTGGACAGGGAGGACAGGGAAGAAGACCCAGTACTTC.

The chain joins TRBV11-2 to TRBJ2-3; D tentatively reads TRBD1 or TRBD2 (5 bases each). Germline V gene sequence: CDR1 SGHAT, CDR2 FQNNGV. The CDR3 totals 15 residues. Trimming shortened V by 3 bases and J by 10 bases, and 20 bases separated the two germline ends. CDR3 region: CASSFEWGTLDPQYF. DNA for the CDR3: TGTGCCAGCAGCTTCGAGTGGGGGACCCTGGATCCGCAGTATTTT.

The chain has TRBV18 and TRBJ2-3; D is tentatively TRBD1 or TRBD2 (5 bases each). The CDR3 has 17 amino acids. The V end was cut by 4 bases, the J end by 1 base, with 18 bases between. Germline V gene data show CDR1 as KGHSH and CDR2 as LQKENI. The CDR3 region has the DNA TGTGCCAGCTCACTAGACCGGGACCCCGGCGGCACAGATACGCAGTATTTT. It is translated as CASSLDRDPGGTDTQYF.

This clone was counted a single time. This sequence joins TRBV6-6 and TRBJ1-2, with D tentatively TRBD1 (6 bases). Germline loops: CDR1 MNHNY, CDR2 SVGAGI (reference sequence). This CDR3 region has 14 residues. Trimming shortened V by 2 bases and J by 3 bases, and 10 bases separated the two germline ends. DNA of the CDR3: TGTGCCAGCAGTTACAGCAGGGGCGACTATGGCTACACCTTC. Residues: CASSYSRGDYGYTF.

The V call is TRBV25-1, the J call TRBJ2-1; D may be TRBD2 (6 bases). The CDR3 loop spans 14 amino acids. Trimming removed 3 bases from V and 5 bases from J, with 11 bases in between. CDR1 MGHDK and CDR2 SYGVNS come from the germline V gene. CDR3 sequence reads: CASSEPGRHNEQFF. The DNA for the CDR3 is TGTGCCAGCAGTGAGCCCGGGAGACACAATGAGCAGTTCTTC.

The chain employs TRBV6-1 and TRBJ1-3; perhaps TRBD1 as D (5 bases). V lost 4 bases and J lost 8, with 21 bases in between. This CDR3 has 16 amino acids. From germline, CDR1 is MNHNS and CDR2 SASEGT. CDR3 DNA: TGTGCCAGCAGTGGGGGAGGGCTGTGGGGGTCGGACACCATATATTTT. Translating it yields CASSGGGLWGSDTIYF.

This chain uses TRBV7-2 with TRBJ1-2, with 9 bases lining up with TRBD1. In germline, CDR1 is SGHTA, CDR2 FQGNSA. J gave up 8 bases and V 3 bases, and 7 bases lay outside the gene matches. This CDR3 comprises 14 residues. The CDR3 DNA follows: TGTGCCAGCAGCTTGGGGCGGACAGGGGACGGCTACACCTTC. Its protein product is CASSLGRTGDGYTF.

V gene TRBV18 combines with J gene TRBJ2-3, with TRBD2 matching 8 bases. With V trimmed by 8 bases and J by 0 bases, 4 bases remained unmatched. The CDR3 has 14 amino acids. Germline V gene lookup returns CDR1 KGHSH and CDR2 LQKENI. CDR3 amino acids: CASLSGASTDTQYF. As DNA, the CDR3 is TGTGCCAGCCTTAGCGGGGCTAGCACAGATACGCAGTATTTT. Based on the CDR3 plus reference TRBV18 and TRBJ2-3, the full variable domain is NAGVMQNPRHLVRRRGQEARLRCSPMKGHSHVYWYRQLPEEGLKFMVYLQKENIIDESGMPKERFSAEFPKEGPSILRIQQVVRGDSAAYFCASLSGASTDTQYFGPGTRLTVL.

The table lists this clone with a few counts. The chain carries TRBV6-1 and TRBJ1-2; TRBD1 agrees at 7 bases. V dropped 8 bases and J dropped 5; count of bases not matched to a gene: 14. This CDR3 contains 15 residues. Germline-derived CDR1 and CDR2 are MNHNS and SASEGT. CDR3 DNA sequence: TGTGCCAGCTCTCAGGGGCAGGGGGGTGGATATGGCTACACCTTC. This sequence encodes CASSQGQGGGYGYTF.

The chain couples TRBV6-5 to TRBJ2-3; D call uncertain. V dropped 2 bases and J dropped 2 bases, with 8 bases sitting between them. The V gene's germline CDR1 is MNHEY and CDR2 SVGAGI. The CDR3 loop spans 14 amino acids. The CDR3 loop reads CASSYRVTTDTQYF. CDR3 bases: TGTGCCAGCAGTTACAGGGTCACCACAGATACGCAGTATTTT.

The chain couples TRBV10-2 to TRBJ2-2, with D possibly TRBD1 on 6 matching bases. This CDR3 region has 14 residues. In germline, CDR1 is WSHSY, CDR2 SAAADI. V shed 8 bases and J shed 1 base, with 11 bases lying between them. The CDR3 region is CASRGGQNTGELFF. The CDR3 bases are TGCGCCAGCCGAGGGGGACAGAACACCGGGGAGCTGTTTTTT.

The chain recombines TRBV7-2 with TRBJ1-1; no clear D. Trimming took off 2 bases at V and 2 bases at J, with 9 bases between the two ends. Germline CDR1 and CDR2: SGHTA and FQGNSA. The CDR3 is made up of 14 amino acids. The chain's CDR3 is CASSLYGTNTEAFF. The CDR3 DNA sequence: TGTGCCAGCAGCTTATACGGCACTAACACTGAAGCTTTCTTT.

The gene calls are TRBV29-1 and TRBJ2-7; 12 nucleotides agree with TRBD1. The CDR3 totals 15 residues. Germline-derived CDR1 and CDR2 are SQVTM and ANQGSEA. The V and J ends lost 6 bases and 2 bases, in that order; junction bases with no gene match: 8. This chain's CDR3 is CSVEHGTGGPYEQYF. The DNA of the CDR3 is TGCAGCGTGGAGCACGGGACAGGGGGCCCCTACGAGCAGTACTTC.